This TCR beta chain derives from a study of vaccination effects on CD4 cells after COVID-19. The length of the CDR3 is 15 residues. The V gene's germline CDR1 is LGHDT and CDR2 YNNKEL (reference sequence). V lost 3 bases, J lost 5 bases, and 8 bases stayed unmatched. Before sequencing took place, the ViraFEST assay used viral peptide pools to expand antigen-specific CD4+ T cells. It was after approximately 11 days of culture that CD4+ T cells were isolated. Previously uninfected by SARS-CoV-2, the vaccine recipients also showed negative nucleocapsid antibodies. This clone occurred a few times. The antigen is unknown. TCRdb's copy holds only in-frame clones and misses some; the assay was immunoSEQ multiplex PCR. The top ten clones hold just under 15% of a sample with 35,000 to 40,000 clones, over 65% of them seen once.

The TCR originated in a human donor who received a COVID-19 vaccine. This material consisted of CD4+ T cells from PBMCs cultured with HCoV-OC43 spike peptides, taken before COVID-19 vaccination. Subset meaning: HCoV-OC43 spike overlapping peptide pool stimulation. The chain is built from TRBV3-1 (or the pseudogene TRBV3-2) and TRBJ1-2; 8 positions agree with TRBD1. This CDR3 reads CASSHTGGSGYGYTF. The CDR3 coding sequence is TGTGCCAGCAGCCACACAGGGGGAAGTGGGTATGGCTACACCTTC.